Listed below are T cell receptor beta chains from one sample, sequenced in a study of blood T cell repertoires in COVID-19. Profiled with immunoSEQ multiplex PCR; TCRdb holds only in-frame clones, not every one. The data show 150,000 to 200,000 clones, approximately 90% seen once. The specimen sequenced was peripheral blood. The receptor set was obtained from a young man who had recovered from COVID-19. Both conserved end residues are part of each CDR3. D genes are given only for firm matches. Rows give clone size only sometimes, using once, few, many, or a class for an expanded clone.

clone size,V gene,D gene,J gene,CDR3 DNA,CDR3 protein
-,TRBV6-4,-,TRBJ2-1,TGTGCCAGCAGTGAACTCCCCGGTAATGAGCAGTTCTTC,CASSELPGNEQFF
-,TRBV6-6,-,TRBJ2-5,TGTGCCAGCAGGAGAGAGACCCAGTACTTC,CASRRETQYF
-,TRBV19,TRBD2,TRBJ2-7,TGTGCCAGTAGGGATAGCGGGGGCTACGAGCAGTACTTC,CASRDSGGYEQYF
-,TRBV2,-,TRBJ1-2,TGTGCCAGCAGTGAAGGGGGAGACTATGGCTACACCTTC,CASSEGGDYGYTF
-,TRBV9,TRBD1,TRBJ2-5,TGTGCCAGCAGCGCCACTCCCGGGACAGGGGGCCAAGAGACCCAGTACTTC,CASSATPGTGGQETQYF
-,TRBV19,TRBD1,TRBJ2-5,TGTGCCAGTAGTATAAGACAGGGCCTAAAACAAGAGACCCAGTACTTC,CASSIRQGLKQETQYF
-,TRBV10-2,TRBD2,TRBJ2-1,TGCGCCACCGACCCCCTTAGTAGCGGGAGGGGATATGAGCAGTTCTTC,CATDPLSSGRGYEQFF
-,TRBV6-2/TRBV6-3,TRBD1,TRBJ2-7,TGTGCCAGCAGTTACTCGAGACAGGGGGTAGATCGTGAGCAGTACTTC,CASSYSRQGVDREQYF
-,TRBV6-5,-,TRBJ2-2,TGTGCCAGCAGTACCCCCCGAGCAACCGGGGAGCTGTTTTTT,CASSTPRATGELFF
-,TRBV5-4,-,TRBJ1-6,TGTGCCAGCAGCTTACCGCCTCCGGATTCACCCCTCCACTTT,CASSLPPPDSPLHF
-,TRBV7-9,TRBD1,TRBJ1-1,TGTGCCAGCAGCCCTCAGGGGGCTCTTAAAGCTTTCTTT,CASSPQGALKAFF
-,TRBV11-2,TRBD2,TRBJ2-2,TGTGCCAGCAGAACGTACAGGGGTAGCGGGGGGCGAAACACCGGGGAGCTGTTTTTT,CASRTYRGSGGRNTGELFF
-,TRBV18,TRBD1,TRBJ1-1,TGTGCCAGCTCACCACGGGACAGCGCGAACACTGAAGCTTTCTTT,CASSPRDSANTEAFF
-,TRBV29-1,-,TRBJ1-2,TGCAGCGTTGGGAGCCTCTCGAGGGGCTACACCTTC,CSVGSLSRGYTF
-,TRBV11-2,TRBD2,TRBJ2-1,TGTGCCAGCAGCTTAGTAGTAGCGGGATTCTACAATGAGCAGTTCTTC,CASSLVVAGFYNEQFF
-,TRBV9,-,TRBJ1-3,TGTGCCAGCAGCCCGAACTACAGGGACCACACCATATATTTT,CASSPNYRDHTIYF
-,TRBV25-1,-,TRBJ1-1,TGTGCCAGCAGTGAACCCTCGGGAAGAGGTTTCTTT,CASSEPSGRGFF
-,TRBV29-1,TRBD2,TRBJ2-1,TGCAGCGTTCTACCAGGGACTAGCAGTTTTAGTAGTGAGCAGTTCTTC,CSVLPGTSSFSSEQFF
-,TRBV27,TRBD1,TRBJ1-1,TGTGCCAGCACGGGGACAGCGAACACTGAAGCTTTCTTT,CASTGTANTEAFF
few,TRBV4-1,-,TRBJ2-2,TGCGCCAGCAGCTACTCGACCGGGGAGCTGTTTTTT,CASSYSTGELFF
-,TRBV6-4,-,TRBJ1-6,TGTGCCAGCAGTGAACACACCTCAACCCCCCTCCACTTT,CASSEHTSTPLHF
few,TRBV18,TRBD1,TRBJ2-6,TGTGCCAGCTCACCGCAAGGGGGCGCTGGGGCCAACGTCCTGACTTTC,CASSPQGGAGANVLTF
-,TRBV27,-,TRBJ1-1,TGTGCCAGCAGTCTCCGGGGGGGGGCTGAAGCTTTCTTT,CASSLRGGAEAFF
-,TRBV29-1,-,TRBJ2-7,TGCAGCGTTGCATTAACCAGGGGCTACGAGCAGTACTTC,CSVALTRGYEQYF
once,TRBV7-2,-,TRBJ2-7,TGTGCCAGCAGCTTTTCCTCTTACGAGCAGTACTTC,CASSFSSYEQYF
-,TRBV29-1,-,TRBJ2-2,TGCAGCGTCGGGGGACAGAGATCGAACACCGGGGAGCTGTTTTTT,CSVGGQRSNTGELFF
-,TRBV29-1,TRBD2,TRBJ2-1,TGCAGCGTGGACGGGAGGGCTCTTAGTGAGCAGTTCTTC,CSVDGRALSEQFF